This TCR beta chain was sequenced during a study of T cell repertoires in cytomegalovirus infection. For the study at large: Well-studied HLA-B-restricted CMV epitopes were used in the study alongside recently identified HLA-C-restricted ones. Public TCR beta signatures marked donors with CMV infection and the matching HLA.

Study-level findings and limits: HLA-C-restricted CMV-specific TCR beta clonotypes prevailed in the ex vivo response. CMV carriers with the relevant HLA were identified by cumulative public TCR beta family frequency.

This clonotype was seen a few times. The antigen is undetermined. This CDR3 has 15 amino acids. The germline V and J ends were trimmed by 5 bases and 5 bases, with 16 bases remaining between them. Germline V lookup: CDR1 MNHEY, CDR2 SMNVEV (reference sequence). TCRdb fed the reads into MiXCR, producing one record per CDR3 protein. The table has about 920,000 distinct CDR3 sequences, approximately 30% seen once. The sample here was cultured CD8+ T cells from PBMCs, taken from culture after CMV antigen stimulation. This sequence originates from a human donor in good health (CMV status not recorded). Some clones in this sample may be carry-over from other donors' samples. This chain links TRBV27 with TRBJ2-4; weak D call: TRBD2 (6 bases). CDR3 nucleotides: TGTGCCAGCAGTCGTCTCTTTTGGGGGGAAAACATTCAGTACTTC. This gives the protein CASSRLFWGENIQYF.